Included here is one TCR beta chain sequence, with context. This sample stems from a study of blood T cell repertoires in COVID-19. Overall study: Both acute and convalescent COVID-19 samples were obtained from the United States, Italy and Spain. Sample material is recorded as cDNA or gDNA derived from T cells, B-cell-depleted T cells, or PBMCs.

The CDR3 covers 14 residues. V gave up 6 bases and J gave up 3 bases; unmatched junction bases: 7. The germline V gene encodes CDR1 SEHNR and CDR2 FQNEAQ (reference sequence). How the authors handled the data: Researchers report that nucleated cell counts were estimated from reference gene primer amplification. Assay: immunoSEQ multiplex PCR; the TCRdb copy retains only in-frame clones and omits some. The V and J calls and clone size come from that table; D and trimming were worked out from the DNA. This sample has 150,000 to 200,000 clones, with around 79% found just once. Sequenced material: peripheral blood. This TCR was sampled from a man between 60 and 75 years old with active or convalescent COVID-19. The V and J genes are TRBV7-9 and TRBJ1-2, with TRBD1 identical over 7 bases. CDR3 residues: CASSSGGQDYGYTF. As DNA, the CDR3 is TGTGCCAGCAGTTCAGGGGGACAAGACTATGGCTACACCTTC.